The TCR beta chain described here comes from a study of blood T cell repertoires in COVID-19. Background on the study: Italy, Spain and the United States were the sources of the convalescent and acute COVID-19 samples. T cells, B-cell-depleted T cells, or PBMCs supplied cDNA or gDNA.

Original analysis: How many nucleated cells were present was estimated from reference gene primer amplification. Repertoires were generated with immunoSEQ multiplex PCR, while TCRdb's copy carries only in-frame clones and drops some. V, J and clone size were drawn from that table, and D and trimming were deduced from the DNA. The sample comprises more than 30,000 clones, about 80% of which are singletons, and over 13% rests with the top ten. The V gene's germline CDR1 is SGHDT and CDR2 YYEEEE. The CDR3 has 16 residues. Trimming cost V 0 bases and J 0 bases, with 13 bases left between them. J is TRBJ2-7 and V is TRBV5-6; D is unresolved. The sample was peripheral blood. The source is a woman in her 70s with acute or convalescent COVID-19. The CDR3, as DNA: TGTGCCAGCAGCTTGGGTCTTTCACTAATCTCCTACGAGCAGTACTTC. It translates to CASSLGLSLISYEQYF.